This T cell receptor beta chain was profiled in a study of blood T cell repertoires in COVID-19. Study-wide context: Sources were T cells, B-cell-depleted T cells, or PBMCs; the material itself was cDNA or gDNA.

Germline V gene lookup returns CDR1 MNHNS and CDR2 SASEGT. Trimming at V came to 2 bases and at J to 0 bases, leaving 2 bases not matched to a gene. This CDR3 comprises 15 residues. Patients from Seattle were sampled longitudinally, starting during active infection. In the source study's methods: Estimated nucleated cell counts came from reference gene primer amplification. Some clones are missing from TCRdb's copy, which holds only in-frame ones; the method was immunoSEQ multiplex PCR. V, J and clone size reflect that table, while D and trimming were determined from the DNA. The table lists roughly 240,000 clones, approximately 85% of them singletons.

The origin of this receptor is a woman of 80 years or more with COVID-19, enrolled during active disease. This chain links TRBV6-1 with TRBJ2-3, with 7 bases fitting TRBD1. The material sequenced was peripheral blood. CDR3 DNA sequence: TGTGCCAGCAGTGAACAGGGACAGAGCACAGATACGCAGTATTTT. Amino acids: CASSEQGQSTDTQYF.